The 27 T cell receptor beta chains below come from one sample, sequenced in a study of OX40 agonist ivuxolimab in advanced cancers. Only in-frame clones appear in the TCRdb table, and some are missing; sequencing was by immunoSEQ multiplex PCR. The sample carries around 70,000 clones, about 82% recorded once. The sample was CD4+ or CD8+ T cells sorted from blood, taken in a trial of the OX40 agonist ivuxolimab. The origin of the receptors is an adult with an advanced solid tumor such as melanoma, head and neck, liver or kidney cancer.

CDR3 amino acids: CASSFQGHYEQYF. The CDR3 DNA follows: TGTGCCAGCAGCTTCCAGGGCCACTACGAGCAGTACTTC. The rearrangement joins TRBV7-2 to TRBJ2-7; D is possibly TRBD1 (5 bases). CDR1 SGHTA and CDR2 FQGNSA come from the germline V gene. V dropped 3 bases and J dropped 3 bases, with 9 bases sitting between them. The CDR3 is made up of 13 amino acids.

This chain links TRBV4-2 with TRBJ1-4, with TRBD1 as a possible D gene (6 bases). V lost 4 bases and J lost 7, with 16 bases in between. Germline CDR1 reads LGHNA; CDR2 reads YNFKEQ. The CDR3 runs to 15 residues. The CDR3 DNA is TGTGCCAGCAGCCCCGAGCAGGGGTTCGGTGAAAAACTGTTTTTT. Its protein is CASSPEQGFGEKLFF.

The chain employs TRBV5-1 and TRBJ2-2, with TRBD1 matching over 10 bases. V gave up 5 bases and J gave up 6 bases; unmatched junction bases: 13. Germline V gives CDR1 SGHRS, CDR2 YFSETQ. The CDR3 has 17 residues. The CDR3 DNA reads TGCGCCAGCAGACCGGGACAGGGGAAACTTTGGCCCGGGGAGCTGTTTTTT. It codes for CASRPGQGKLWPGELFF.

The chain has TRBV9 and TRBJ1-2; D is possibly TRBD1 (6 bases). Germline CDR1 reads SGDLS; CDR2 reads YYNGEE. The CDR3 consists of 17 residues. The ends were cut back, 2 bases at V and 3 bases at J, with 20 bases in the middle. This CDR3 reads CASSVEEGHPTYYGYTF. The CDR3 DNA reads TGTGCCAGCAGCGTTGAGGAGGGACACCCGACCTACTATGGCTACACCTTC.

This rearrangement joins TRBV11-3 to TRBJ2-2; 7 bases agree with TRBD2. CDR3 length: 16 residues. The V gene's germline CDR1 is SGHNT and CDR2 YENEEA. V lost 3 bases and J lost 1; bases outside the gene matches: 5. The CDR3: CASSFGGGRNTGELFF. In nucleotides, the CDR3 is TGTGCCAGCAGCTTCGGGGGAGGGCGGAACACCGGGGAGCTGTTTTTT.

The chain has TRBV6-5 and TRBJ2-1; 9 positions match TRBD1. The CDR3 has 14 amino acids. Trimming cost V 6 bases and J 8 bases; bases outside gene matches: 8. CDR1 and CDR2 (germline): MNHEY, SVGAGI. The CDR3 DNA reads TGTGCCAGCAGGCCGGGACAGGGCAGCTATGAGCAGTTCTTC. This codes for CASRPGQGSYEQFF.

The rearrangement links TRBV19 to TRBJ2-5, with 7 bases aligning to TRBD1. With 5 bases clipped from V and 2 bases from J, the junction kept 2 bases outside the gene matches. CDR3 length equals 13 residues. CDR1 is LNHDA and CDR2 is SQIVND in the germline V gene (reference sequence). CDR3 in amino acids: CASSQGVQETQYF. The CDR3 coding sequence is TGTGCCAGTAGTCAGGGGGTGCAAGAGACCCAGTACTTC.

The chain recombines TRBV19 with TRBJ1-4; D is unresolved. CDR3 length: 12 amino acids. Between the trimmed V and J ends, which lost 9 bases and 8 bases, there was a span of 13 bases. Per germline, CDR1 LNHDA and CDR2 SQIVND (reference sequence). CDR3: CASSEGFEKLFF. The CDR3, as DNA: TGTGCCAGCTCGGAGGGATTCGAAAAACTGTTTTTT. The full variable domain, with the rest looked up from reference TRBV19 and TRBJ1-4, is DGGITQSPKYLFRKEGQNVTLSCEQNLNHDAMYWYRQDPGQGLRLIYYSQIVNDFQKGDIAEGYSVSREKKESFPLTVTSAQKNPTAFYLCASSEGFEKLFFGSGTQLSVL.

The chain carries TRBV25-1 and TRBJ1-1; D is possibly TRBD1 (5 bases). The CDR3 is made up of 12 amino acids. With 6 bases removed from V and 8 bases from J, the gap between germline ends came to 13 bases. Germline-derived CDR1 and CDR2 are MGHDK and SYGVNS. Here the CDR3 reads CASSHPGLEAFF. CDR3 sequence (DNA): TGTGCCAGCAGCCACCCGGGGCTAGAAGCTTTCTTT.

The chain links TRBV28 to TRBJ1-4; no clear D gene. The germline V and J ends were trimmed by 5 bases and 1 base, with 5 bases remaining between them. The germline gives CDR1 MDHEN, CDR2 SYDVKM. The CDR3 runs to 13 residues. The chain's CDR3 is CASSDVTNEKLFF. CDR3 nucleotide sequence: TGTGCCAGCAGTGACGTAACTAATGAAAAACTGTTTTTT. Together with reference TRBV28 and TRBJ1-4, the CDR3 gives the full variable domain: DVKVTQSSRYLVKRTGEKVFLECVQDMDHENMFWYRQDPGLGLRLIYFSYDVKMKEKGDIPEGYSVSREKKERFSLILESASTNQTSMYLCASSDVTNEKLFFGSGTQLSVL.

This rearrangement joins TRBV4-3 to TRBJ2-7, with 7 positions matching TRBD2. There are 15 residues in the CDR3. CDR1 and CDR2 (germline): LGHNA, YSLEER. V lost 3 bases and J lost 4; bases outside the gene matches: 9. CDR3 in DNA: TGCGCCAGCAGCCAGTCACCGGGGGGAGGTTACGAGCAGTACTTC. It codes for CASSQSPGGGYEQYF.

This clone was seen more than once but under ten times. The chain has TRBV19 and TRBJ2-3; tentative D call: TRBD2 (5 bases). The germline V gene has CDR1 LNHDA and CDR2 SQIVND (reference sequence). The ends were cut back, 8 bases at V and 4 bases at J, with 16 bases in the middle. The CDR3 contains 14 residues. In nucleotides, the CDR3 is TGTGCCAGTGGTACACAAAACGGGGCAGATACGCAGTATTTT. It encodes CASGTQNGADTQYF.

The genes are TRBV7-9 and TRBJ2-2; weak D call: TRBD2 (6 bases). Germline V lookup: CDR1 SEHNR, CDR2 FQNEAQ (reference sequence). The V gene lost 1 base and the J gene lost 1 base, with 7 bases spanning the gap. The CDR3 is made up of 15 amino acids. For the CDR3, the DNA is TGTGCCAGCAGCTTAGTGGGGGGGAACACCGGGGAGCTGTTTTTT. Translating gives CASSLVGGNTGELFF. Full variable domain (rest looked up from reference TRBV7-9 and TRBJ2-2): DTGVSQNPRHKITKRGQNVTFRCDPISEHNRLYWYRQTLGQGPEFLTYFQNEAQLEKSRLLSDRFSAERPKGSFSTLEIQRTEQGDSAMYLCASSLVGGNTGELFFGEGSRLTVL.

Written as DNA, the CDR3 is TGTGCCAGCAGTACAAATTACGAGCAGTACTTC. Amino acids: CASSTNYEQYF. J is TRBJ2-7 and V is TRBV5-6, with no clear D. The CDR3 length is 11 residues. V lost 5 bases to trimming and J lost 4 bases, with 7 bases between them. The germline CDR1 and CDR2 sequences are SGHDT and YYEEEE.

This clone is a singleton in its sample. This chain links TRBV4-3 with TRBJ1-4; D gene uncertain. Germline V gene sequence: CDR1 LGHNA, CDR2 YSLEER. The ends were cut back, 3 bases at V and 8 bases at J, with 19 bases in the middle. The CDR3 extends over 16 amino acids. Here the CDR3 DNA reads TGCGCCAGCAGCCAGCATTTGGACCGCGGGTGGGAAAAACTGTTTTTT. It specifies CASSQHLDRGWEKLFF.

To note about this clone: The same CDR3 arises from other DNA sequences in this sample as well. The chain couples TRBV9 to TRBJ2-1; TRBD2 might be the D (6 bases). Trimming pared 0 bases from V and 12 bases from J, leaving 10 bases between. Germline V gene lookup returns CDR1 SGDLS and CDR2 YYNGEE. This CDR3 comprises 12 residues. The CDR3 bases are TGTGCCAGCAGCGTAGGGCGGGGTGGGCAGTTCTTC. It translates to CASSVGRGGQFF.

This sequence joins TRBV11-2 and TRBJ1-2; D not resolved. CDR3 length: 17 amino acids. V was cut by 2 bases and J by 4 bases, with 20 bases left in between. The germline V gene has CDR1 SGHAT and CDR2 FQNNGV. CDR3 amino acids: CASSLSPSGRRSYGYTF. CDR3 bases: TGTGCCAGCAGCTTATCTCCGTCCGGGAGGCGCTCCTATGGCTACACCTTC.

This clone has only one observation. The chain employs TRBV27 and TRBJ2-6, with D unclear. This CDR3 is built from 18 residues. Looked up from germline, CDR1 is MNHEY and CDR2 is SMNVEV (reference sequence). V shed 5 bases and J shed 5 bases, with 22 bases lying between them. CDR3 nucleotides: TGTGCCAGCAGTAGAGCAGACTGGCTACAAAGTCGGGCCAACGTCCTGACTTTC. Amino acids: CASSRADWLQSRANVLTF.

This chain links TRBV6-1 with TRBJ2-1; maybe TRBD2 (5 bases). Germline values: CDR1 MNHNS, CDR2 SASEGT. With 7 bases removed from V and 6 bases from J, the gap between germline ends came to 16 bases. This CDR3 comprises 14 residues. The DNA of the CDR3 is TGTGCCAGCATGGTCGTAACGGCGGGCAATGAGCAGTTCTTC. The encoded protein is CASMVVTAGNEQFF.

V usage is TRBV7-8 and J usage is TRBJ2-1; no clear D. V was clipped by 0 bases and J by 8 bases, with 5 bases between them. Germline V gene lookup returns CDR1 SGHVS and CDR2 FQNEAQ. The CDR3 contains 12 residues. The CDR3 spells CASSLARHEQFF. For the CDR3, the DNA is TGTGCCAGCAGCTTAGCGAGGCATGAGCAGTTCTTC. Together with reference TRBV7-8 and TRBJ2-1, the CDR3 gives the full variable domain: GAGVSQSPRYKVAKRGQDVALRCDPISGHVSLFWYQQALGQGPEFLTYFQNEAQLDKSGLPSDRFFAERPEGSVSTLKIQRTQQEDSAVYLCASSLARHEQFFGPGTRLTVL.

About this clone itself: This sample also contains other DNA sequences that code for the same CDR3. The CDR3 here is CASSLELGGNTIYF. In nucleotides, the CDR3 is TGTGCCAGCAGCCTGGAGCTGGGGGGAAACACCATATATTTT. The chain combines TRBV5-4 with TRBJ1-3; D is undetermined. Trimming removed 4 bases from V and 4 bases from J, with 12 bases in between. The CDR3 has 14 amino acids. The germline CDR1 and CDR2 sequences are SGHNT and YYREEE (reference sequence).

For the CDR3, the DNA is TGTGCCAGCAGCCCCTGGCGATGGGGGACAGGGGAAGGGAGTGAGCAGTTCTTC. Translated, it gives CASSPWRWGTGEGSEQFF. V gene TRBV9 combines with J gene TRBJ2-1; TRBD1 agrees at 10 bases. Trimming at V came to 4 bases and at J to 9 bases, leaving 19 bases not matched to a gene. The V gene's germline CDR1 is SGDLS and CDR2 YYNGEE. CDR3 length equals 18 residues. The whole variable domain, filled in from reference TRBV9 and TRBJ2-1, reads DSGVTQTPKHLITATGQRVTLRCSPRSGDLSVYWYQQSLDQGLQFLIQYYNGEERAKGNILERFSAQQFPDLHSELNLSSLELGDSALYFCASSPWRWGTGEGSEQFFGPGTRLTVL.

This clone is a singleton in its sample. This sequence joins TRBV15 and TRBJ2-1; D is ambiguous. Germline V CDR1 and CDR2: LNHNV, YYDKDF (reference sequence). This CDR3 contains 15 residues. V dropped 3 bases and J dropped 3 bases, with 12 bases sitting between them. CDR3 residues: CATSRTAEGYNEQFF. In DNA form, the CDR3 reads TGTGCCACCAGCAGGACCGCCGAAGGCTACAATGAGCAGTTCTTC.

The chain joins TRBV10-1 to TRBJ1-2; D is ambiguous. The CDR3 runs 13 residues. Germline lookup yields CDR1 WNHNN and CDR2 SYGVQD (reference sequence). The V end was cut by 6 bases, the J end by 5 bases, with 13 bases between. In DNA form, the CDR3 reads TGCGCCAGCAGCGTATCCGGCCCTTATGGCTACACCTTC. Translation gives CASSVSGPYGYTF.

The J gene is TRBJ2-2, the V gene TRBV18, with a weak D call TRBD2 (6 bases). The ends were cut back, 6 bases at V and 3 bases at J, with 20 bases in the middle. The CDR3 totals 17 residues. Germline assignment: CDR1 KGHSH and CDR2 LQKENI. The CDR3 loop reads CASSSGTPVRDTGELFF. Here the CDR3 DNA reads TGTGCCAGCTCGTCCGGGACTCCGGTGAGGGACACCGGGGAGCTGTTTTTT.

The V call is TRBV28, the J call TRBJ2-2, with 7 bases lining up with TRBD2. The germline V gene encodes CDR1 MDHEN and CDR2 SYDVKM. Trimming removed 6 bases from V and 7 bases from J; junction bases left unmatched: 8. CDR3 length: 14 amino acids. The CDR3 DNA reads as TGTGCCAGCAGGGAGACTAGCCGGGGCGGGGAGCTGTTTTTT. This translates into CASRETSRGGELFF.

The chain has TRBV2 and TRBJ2-2; D is possibly TRBD1 (5 bases). The V and J ends lost 10 bases and 1 base respectively, with 19 bases between them. The CDR3 totals 16 residues. From germline, CDR1 is SNHLY and CDR2 FYNNEI. The CDR3 DNA is TGTGCCACCATCACAAGGGCAGGGATGAACACCGGGGAGCTGTTTTTT. Translating it yields CATITRAGMNTGELFF. Filled out from reference TRBV2 and TRBJ2-2, the complete variable domain reads EPEVTQTPSHQVTQMGQEVILRCVPISNHLYFYWYRQILGQKVEFLVSFYNNEISEKSEIFDDQFSVERPDGSNFTLKIRSTKLEDSAMYFCATITRAGMNTGELFFGEGSRLTVL.